The source of this T cell receptor (beta chain) is a study of blood T cell repertoires in COVID-19. Study-wide background: There were acute and convalescent COVID-19 samples, and they came from the United States, Italy and Spain. PBMCs, B-cell-depleted T cells, or T cells were the source of the cDNA or gDNA that made up the material.

Per the original methods: Estimation of nucleated cell counts relied on the amplification of reference gene primers. Sequenced by immunoSEQ multiplex PCR; TCRdb stores in-frame clones only, minus some. V, J and clone size are taken as reported in that table, and D and trimming were inferred from the DNA itself. The sample contains roughly 35,000 clones, approximately 86% of which appear only once. V shed 5 bases and J 2 bases; nucleotides not matched to a gene: 6. Looked up from germline, CDR1 is SGHVS and CDR2 is FQNEAQ. The CDR3 is made up of 15 amino acids. The sequenced material came from peripheral blood. The clonotype comes from a man over 45 with active or convalescent COVID-19. The chain combines TRBV7-8 with TRBJ2-7; 10 positions agree with TRBD2. The CDR3 loop is CASSPQAGGTYEQYF. In DNA, the CDR3 is TGTGCCAGCAGCCCCCAAGCGGGAGGGACCTACGAGCAGTACTTC.